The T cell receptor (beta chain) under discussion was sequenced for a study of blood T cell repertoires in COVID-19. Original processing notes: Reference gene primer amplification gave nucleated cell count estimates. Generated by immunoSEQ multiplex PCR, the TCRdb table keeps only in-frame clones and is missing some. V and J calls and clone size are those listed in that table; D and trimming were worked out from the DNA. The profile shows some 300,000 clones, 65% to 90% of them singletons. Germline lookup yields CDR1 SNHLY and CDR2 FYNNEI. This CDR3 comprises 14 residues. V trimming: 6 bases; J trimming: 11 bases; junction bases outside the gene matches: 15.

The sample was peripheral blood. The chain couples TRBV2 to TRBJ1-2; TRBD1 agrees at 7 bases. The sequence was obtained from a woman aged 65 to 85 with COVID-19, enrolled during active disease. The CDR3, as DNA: TGTGCCAGCAGGCCCGGCTTCGGGGGACAGTTGTACACCTTC. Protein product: CASRPGFGGQLYTF.